This T cell receptor (beta chain) was identified during a study of a mutant IDH1 vaccine in newly diagnosed glioma. About the study: Patients got their first vaccination 4-6 weeks after radiotherapy alone, or with temozolomide cycles. The study, taken as a whole, reports: Pseudoprogression looked unconnected to shifts in top peripheral T cell clonotypes.

Time point: week 5, during vaccination. Each vaccine dose was 300 ug of mutant IDH1 20-mer peptide, with topical imiquimod. On this clone: The antigen is unknown.

Profiled with immunoSEQ multiplex PCR; TCRdb holds only in-frame clones, not every one. The sample holds more than 55,000 clones, approximately 82% seen once. Germline V gene lookup returns CDR1 SGHNT and CDR2 YENEEA. V was pared by 4 bases and J by 0 bases, with 10 bases between. This CDR3 is 14 amino acids long. The source is a woman younger than 30 with glioma. Some clones in this sample may be carry-over from other donors' samples. V gene TRBV11-3 combines with J gene TRBJ2-7, with a possible D match to TRBD1 (5 bases). Sequencing was performed on PBMCs, taken from a glioma patient whose treatment included an IDH1 peptide vaccine. The CDR3 sequence: CASSSRASSYEQYF. DNA for the CDR3: TGTGCCAGCAGCTCCAGGGCCAGCTCCTACGAGCAGTACTTC.